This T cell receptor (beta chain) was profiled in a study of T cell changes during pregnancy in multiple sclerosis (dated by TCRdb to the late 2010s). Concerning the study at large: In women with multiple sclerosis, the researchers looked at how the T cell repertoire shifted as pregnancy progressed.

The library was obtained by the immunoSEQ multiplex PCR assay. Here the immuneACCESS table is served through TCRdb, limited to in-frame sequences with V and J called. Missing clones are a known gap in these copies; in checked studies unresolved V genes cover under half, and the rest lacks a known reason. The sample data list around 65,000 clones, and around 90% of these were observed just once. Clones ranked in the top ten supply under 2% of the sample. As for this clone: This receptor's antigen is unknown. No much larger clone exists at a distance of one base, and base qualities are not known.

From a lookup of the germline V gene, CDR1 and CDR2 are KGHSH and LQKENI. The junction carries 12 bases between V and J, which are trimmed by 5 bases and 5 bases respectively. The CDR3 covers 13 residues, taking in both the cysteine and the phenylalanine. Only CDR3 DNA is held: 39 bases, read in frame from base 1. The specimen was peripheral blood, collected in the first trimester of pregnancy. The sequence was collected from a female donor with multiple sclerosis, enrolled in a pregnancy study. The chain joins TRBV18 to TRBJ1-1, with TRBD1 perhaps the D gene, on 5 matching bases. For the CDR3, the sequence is CASSTGGETEAFF. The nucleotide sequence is TGTGCCAGCTCAACCGGGGGGGAGACTGAAGCTTTCTTT.